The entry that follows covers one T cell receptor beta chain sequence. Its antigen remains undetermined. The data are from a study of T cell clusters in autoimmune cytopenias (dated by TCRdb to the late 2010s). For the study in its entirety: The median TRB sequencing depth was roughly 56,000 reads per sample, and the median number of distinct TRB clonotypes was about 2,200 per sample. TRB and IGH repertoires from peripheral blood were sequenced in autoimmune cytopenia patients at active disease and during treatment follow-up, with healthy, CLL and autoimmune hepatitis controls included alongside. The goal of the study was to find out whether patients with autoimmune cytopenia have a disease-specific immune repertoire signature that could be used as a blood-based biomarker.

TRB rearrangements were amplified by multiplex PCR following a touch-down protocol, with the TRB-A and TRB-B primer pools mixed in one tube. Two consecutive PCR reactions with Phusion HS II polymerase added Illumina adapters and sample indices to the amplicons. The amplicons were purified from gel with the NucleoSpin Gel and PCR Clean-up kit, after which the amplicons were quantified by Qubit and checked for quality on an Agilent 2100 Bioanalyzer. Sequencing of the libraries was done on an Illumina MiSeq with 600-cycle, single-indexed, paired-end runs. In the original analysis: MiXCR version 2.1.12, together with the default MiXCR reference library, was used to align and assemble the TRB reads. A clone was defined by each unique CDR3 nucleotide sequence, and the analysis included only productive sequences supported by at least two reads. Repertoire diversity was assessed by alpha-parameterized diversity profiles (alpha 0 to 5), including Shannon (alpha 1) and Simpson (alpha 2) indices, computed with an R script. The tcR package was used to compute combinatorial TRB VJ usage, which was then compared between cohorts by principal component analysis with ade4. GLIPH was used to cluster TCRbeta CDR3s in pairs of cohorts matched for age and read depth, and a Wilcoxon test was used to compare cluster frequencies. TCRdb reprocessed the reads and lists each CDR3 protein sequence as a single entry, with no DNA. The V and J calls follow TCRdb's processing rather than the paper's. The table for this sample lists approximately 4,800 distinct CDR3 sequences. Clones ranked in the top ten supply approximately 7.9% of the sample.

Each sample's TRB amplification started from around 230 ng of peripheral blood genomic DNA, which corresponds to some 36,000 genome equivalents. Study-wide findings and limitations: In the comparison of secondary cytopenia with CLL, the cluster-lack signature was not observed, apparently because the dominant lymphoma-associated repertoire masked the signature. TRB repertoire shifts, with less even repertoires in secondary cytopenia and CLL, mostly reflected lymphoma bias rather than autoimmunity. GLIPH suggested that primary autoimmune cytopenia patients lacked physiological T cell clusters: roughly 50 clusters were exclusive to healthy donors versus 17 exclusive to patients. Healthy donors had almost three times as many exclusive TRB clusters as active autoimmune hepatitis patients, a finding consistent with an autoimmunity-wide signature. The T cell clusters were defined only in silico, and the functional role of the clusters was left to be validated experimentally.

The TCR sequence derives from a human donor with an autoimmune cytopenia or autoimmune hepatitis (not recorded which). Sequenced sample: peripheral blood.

Here the CDR3 is given as CASSLAEGLFTGDTQYF. The chain is made from TRBV5-1 and TRBJ2-3; TCRdb's D call, TRBD2, is unchecked because there is no DNA. Looking up the germline V gene yields CDR1 SGHRS and CDR2 YFSETQ. The CDR3 goes from the cysteine to the phenylalanine over 17 residues. The record lacks a DNA sequence.